The rows below give T cell receptor beta chains drawn from one sample of a study of cytomegalovirus exposure and HLA in healthy donors. Using immunoSEQ multiplex PCR, the repertoire was profiled, and TCRdb retains in-frame clones only, with some absent. The data hold some 85,000 clones, with roughly three quarters observed a single time. The sample comprised PBMCs. The receptors here all came from a man under 40 in good health and CMV-seronegative. Each CDR3 is given with its conserved first and last residue. D genes are given only for firm matches. Size is stated for part of the rows, as once, few or many counts, or as a class when the clone is expanded.

few	TRBV28	TRBD1	TRBJ2-7	TGTGCCAGCACCTCCCAGGGGGGAGGACAGGGGACCTACGAGCAGTACTTC	CASTSQGGGQGTYEQYF
NA	TRBV4-3	TRBD1	TRBJ2-7	TGCGCCAGCAGCCAAGATTCGGGACAGTCTAGGGAGCAGTACTTC	CASSQDSGQSREQYF
NA	TRBV7-9	NA	TRBJ2-5	TGTGCCAGCAGCTTTGAGGGAGTAGAGACCCAGTACTTC	CASSFEGVETQYF
NA	TRBV4-1	TRBD1	TRBJ1-5	TGCGCCAGCAGCCAACTGGACAGGGGCAATCAGCCCCAGCATTTT	CASSQLDRGNQPQHF
NA	TRBV20-1	NA	TRBJ2-7	TGCAGTGCTAGTCGCGGCTACGAGCAGTACTTC	CSASRGYEQYF
once	TRBV30	NA	TRBJ1-5	TGTGCCTGGAGTGTACTAGATAGCAATCAGCCCCAGCATTTT	CAWSVLDSNQPQHF
NA	TRBV5-8	TRBD1	TRBJ2-2	TGTGCCAGCAGCCCCGGGACAGGGGCGAACACCGGGGAGCTGTTTTTT	CASSPGTGANTGELFF
few	TRBV6-1	TRBD1	TRBJ1-4	TGTGCCAGCAGTGACGGGGGGACAGGGTTTGAAAAACTGTTTTTT	CASSDGGTGFEKLFF
NA	TRBV14	TRBD1	TRBJ1-1	TGTGCCAGCAGCCCCCTTGGGACAGGGGTTACTGAAGCTTTCTTT	CASSPLGTGVTEAFF
NA	TRBV28	TRBD1	TRBJ1-4	TGTGCCAGCAGTTCCGGACAGGGGGGAGGTGAAAAACTGTTTTTT	CASSSGQGGGEKLFF
few	TRBV7-8	NA	TRBJ1-5	TGTGCCAGCAGTTCAGGGTTGGGGCGCAATCAGCCCCAGCATTTT	CASSSGLGRNQPQHF
NA	TRBV28	TRBD2	TRBJ2-1	TGTGCCAGCAGCCGAGCGGGAGGGGGGTACAATGAGCAGTTCTTC	CASSRAGGGYNEQFF
NA	TRBV11-2	NA	TRBJ2-7	TGTGCCAGCAGCACACAAGTAGGGGTGTACGAGCAGTACTTC	CASSTQVGVYEQYF
NA	TRBV2	NA	TRBJ2-5	TGTGCCAGCAGTGTAAACGGGGGAGTCCAAGAGACCCAGTACTTC	CASSVNGGVQETQYF
few	TRBV15	TRBD2	TRBJ2-5	TGTGCCACCAGCAGAGATTTCGTGCGAGAGGAACTAGCGGGACAAGAGACCCAGTACTTC	CATSRDFVREELAGQETQYF
NA	TRBV5-1	NA	TRBJ2-2	TGCGCCAGCAGCTTGGCCGAGGGAGGCACCGGGGAGCTGTTTTTT	CASSLAEGGTGELFF
few	TRBV7-6	TRBD1	TRBJ1-5	TGTGCCAGCAGCCCAGACAGGGAACAGCCCCAGCATTTT	CASSPDREQPQHF
NA	TRBV27	TRBD2	TRBJ2-1	TGTGCCAGCAGGCGACTAGCGGGAGTAGCATACAATGAGCAGTTCTTC	CASRRLAGVAYNEQFF
NA	TRBV28	TRBD1	TRBJ1-5	TGTGCCAGCAGTATCGGACAGGGGTCAATCCGGCCCCAGCATTTT	CASSIGQGSIRPQHF
NA	TRBV27	NA	TRBJ2-5	TGTGCCAGCGACCCCGGGTCCAGGGATCAAGAGACCCAGTACTTC	CASDPGSRDQETQYF
NA	TRBV30	TRBD1	TRBJ1-5	TGTGCCTGGAGTGTAGGGGACAGGGTCGGTCAGCCCCAGCATTTT	CAWSVGDRVGQPQHF
NA	TRBV19	TRBD1	TRBJ2-2	TGTGCCAGTAGTAGGGGACAGCCGGTAGTGCTGTTTTTT	CASSRGQPVVLFF
once	TRBV7-9	TRBD1	TRBJ1-1	TGTGCCAGCAGCCCCCATCGGACAGGCATGAACACTGAAGCTTTCTTT	CASSPHRTGMNTEAFF
NA	TRBV30	TRBD1	TRBJ2-3	TGTGCCTGGAGTGTTAAGGGGGCTTCAGATACGCAGTATTTT	CAWSVKGASDTQYF
NA	TRBV7-9	NA	TRBJ1-6	TGTGCCAGCAGCTTAGGGTCTTTAGCACCCCTCCACTTT	CASSLGSLAPLHF
NA	TRBV4-2	TRBD1	TRBJ2-7	TGTGCCAGCAGCCAAGATCAACCCGGGGCTTGGACAGGAGGATCCTACGAGCAGTACTTC	CASSQDQPGAWTGGSYEQYF
NA	TRBV27	NA	TRBJ2-1	TGTGCCAGCAGTTGGGCCTCACGTAACAATGAGCAGTTCTTC	CASSWASRNNEQFF
NA	TRBV18	TRBD2	TRBJ2-3	TGTGCCAGCTCACCGCCGGGACTAGGAGGCACAGATACGCAGTATTTT	CASSPPGLGGTDTQYF
NA	TRBV30	NA	TRBJ2-7	TGTGCCTGGAACGAGGGAACCTACGAGCAGTACTTC	CAWNEGTYEQYF
NA	TRBV10-1	TRBD1	TRBJ2-3	TGCGCCAGCAGTGGACAGGGTAATACGCAGTATTTT	CASSGQGNTQYF
NA	TRBV28	TRBD1	TRBJ2-3	TGTGCCAGCACCACGCCGGGACAGTATTCCGGTACGCAGTATTTT	CASTTPGQYSGTQYF
NA	TRBV28	TRBD1	TRBJ1-4	TGTGCCAGCAGCCAGGGGGCGAGTAATGAAAAACTGTTTTTT	CASSQGASNEKLFF
NA	TRBV18	NA	TRBJ2-7	TGTGCCAGCTCACCCTCCGCACAGTCCTACGAGCAGTACTTC	CASSPSAQSYEQYF
NA	TRBV11-3	NA	TRBJ2-7	TGTGCCAGCAGCTTAGGAAGGAGCTACGAGCAGTACTTC	CASSLGRSYEQYF
NA	TRBV28	TRBD1	TRBJ1-4	TGTGCCAGCAGTCCAGGGGGGGAAAAACTGTTTTTT	CASSPGGEKLFF
NA	TRBV7-9	TRBD1	TRBJ1-1	TGTGCCAGCAGCTTGCTACCGGGACAGGGTGGAGTTGACACTGAAGCTTTCTTT	CASSLLPGQGGVDTEAFF
few	TRBV6-1	TRBD1	TRBJ2-5	TGTGCCAGCAGTTTAACAGGGGGAGAGACCCAGTACTTC	CASSLTGGETQYF
NA	TRBV19	NA	TRBJ1-5	TGTGCCAGTAGTATGGGCCGGCGTCAAGGGGGGGGAGAGGATCAGCCCCAGCATTTT	CASSMGRRQGGGEDQPQHF
NA	TRBV5-5	NA	TRBJ1-1	TGTGCCAGCAGCTTGTGGGGGGTTGGGACTGAAGCTTTCTTT	CASSLWGVGTEAFF
NA	TRBV5-6	TRBD1	TRBJ2-5	TGTGCCAGCAGCCCCGACAGGGGCACAGAGACCCAGTACTTC	CASSPDRGTETQYF
NA	TRBV5-1	NA	TRBJ1-3	TGCGCCAGCAGCTCCCGGGATTACTCTGGAAACACCATATATTTT	CASSSRDYSGNTIYF
few	TRBV30	TRBD2	TRBJ2-3	TGTGCCTGGAGTGTTGGGGAGGGAGGAACAGATACGCAGTATTTT	CAWSVGEGGTDTQYF
once	TRBV28	NA	TRBJ1-5	TGTGCCAGCAGAGCATACGGGACACATAGCAATCAGCCCCAGCATTTT	CASRAYGTHSNQPQHF
NA	TRBV4-1	TRBD2	TRBJ2-7	TGCGCCAGCAGCCCTGGACTAGCGATCCGCTACGAGCAGTACTTC	CASSPGLAIRYEQYF
NA	TRBV28	TRBD1	TRBJ1-5	TGTGCCAGCAGTTCCGGACAGGGTGTAGGGTTTAGCAATCAGCCCCAGCATTTT	CASSSGQGVGFSNQPQHF
NA	TRBV7-9	NA	TRBJ2-1	TGTGCCAGCAGCCCCATAAACCGGGTGCAGTTCTTC	CASSPINRVQFF
few	TRBV25-1	TRBD1	TRBJ2-7	TGTGCCAGCAGCGAACTGGGACAGGGGGACTACGAGCAGTACTTC	CASSELGQGDYEQYF
NA	TRBV27	TRBD1	TRBJ1-4	TGTGCCAGCAGTTTTCGTGGGGACAGGGCGAATGAAAAACTGTTTTTT	CASSFRGDRANEKLFF
once	TRBV9	NA	TRBJ2-2	TGTGCCAGCACCGTAGGACTATTGAACACCGGGGAGCTGTTTTTT	CASTVGLLNTGELFF
NA	TRBV6-1	NA	TRBJ1-4	TGTGCCAGCAGTGCCCTTTTTACAGGGCGGAACGAAAAACTGTTTTTT	CASSALFTGRNEKLFF